The source of this TCR beta chain is a study of metastatic and nonmetastatic thyroid tumors. Study-level results: Across blood and tumor, TCR beta diversity in malignant thyroid tumors was reportedly significantly higher than in benign nodules.

TCRdb reprocessed the PCR reads using MiXCR. The sample includes 65,000 to 70,000 clones, about 14% of them seen just once. This clone has a count of ten or more. Its antigen is as yet unknown. CDR1 SQVTM and CDR2 ANQGSEA come from the germline V gene. Trimming took 3 bases from V and 1 from J; bases not matched to a gene: 7. The CDR3 extends over 15 amino acids. Thyroid surgery took place with no prior treatment in any patient. The rearrangement links TRBV29-1 to TRBJ2-7; 9 bases fit TRBD2. The sequenced material came from blood. The sequence was collected from a male donor with papillary thyroid cancer or a benign thyroid nodule (not recorded which). Some clones in this sample may be carry-over from other donors' samples. CDR3 nucleotide sequence: TGCAGCGTTGAGACCGGGACTAGCTGGTCCTACGAGCAGTACTTC. This codes for CSVETGTSWSYEQYF.